These T cell receptor beta chains were read from a single sample in a study of blood T cell repertoires in COVID-19. The repertoire was sequenced with immunoSEQ multiplex PCR; TCRdb's copy has only in-frame clones and lacks some. This table has approximately 500,000 clones, approximately 90% appearing once. Material: PBMCs or T cells enriched from blood (not recorded which). Receptor source: a middle-aged woman who had recovered from COVID-19. CDR3s include the opening cysteine and the closing phenylalanine or tryptophan. Fields, in order: V gene, clone size, D gene, J gene, CDR3 protein, CDR3 DNA. The D gene is left open where the match is weak. Rows give clone size only sometimes, using once, few, many, or a class for an expanded clone.

TRBV4-3	-	TRBD2	TRBJ2-5	CASSPNSGRGETQYF	TGCGCCAGCAGCCCGAATAGCGGGAGGGGGGAGACCCAGTACTTC
TRBV7-9	-	TRBD2	TRBJ2-1	CASSLGLADYNEQFF	TGTGCCAGCAGCTTAGGGCTAGCGGATTACAATGAGCAGTTCTTC
TRBV2	-	-	TRBJ2-2	CASRAGHNTGELFF	TGTGCCAGCAGGGCAGGGCATAACACCGGGGAGCTGTTTTTT
TRBV3-1/TRBV3-2	-	-	TRBJ2-3	CASSSLTSTDTQYF	TGTGCCAGCAGTTCTCTAACTAGCACAGATACGCAGTATTTT
TRBV6-5	-	-	TRBJ1-1	CASSYPDRGGTEAFF	TGTGCCAGCAGTTACCCCGACAGAGGGGGCACTGAAGCTTTCTTT
TRBV6-1	-	TRBD1	TRBJ2-1	CASSEDRGSYNEQFF	TGTGCCAGCAGTGAAGACAGGGGGTCCTACAATGAGCAGTTCTTC
TRBV19	-	TRBD1	TRBJ1-5	CASSKTGLGQPQHF	TGTGCCAGTAGTAAGACAGGGTTAGGTCAGCCCCAGCATTTT
TRBV3-1/TRBV3-2	-	-	TRBJ2-3	CASSQVGAPDTQYF	TGTGCCAGCAGCCAAGTAGGGGCTCCAGATACGCAGTATTTT
TRBV7-8	-	TRBD2	TRBJ2-1	CASSPNGGGGDNEQFF	TGTGCCAGCAGCCCTAACGGTGGCGGGGGAGACAATGAGCAGTTCTTC
TRBV29-1	once	TRBD1	TRBJ1-3	CSVATGGTGNTIYF	TGCAGCGTAGCCACAGGGGGAACTGGAAACACCATATATTTT
TRBV30	-	-	TRBJ2-1	CAWSSNLAYEQFF	TGTGCCTGGAGCTCCAATCTGGCCTATGAGCAGTTCTTC
TRBV19	-	-	TRBJ1-5	CATSGGRNQPQHF	TGTGCCACCTCCGGGGGGAGGAATCAGCCCCAGCATTTT
TRBV5-4	-	-	TRBJ1-2	CASSLKRDGRSNYGYTF	TGTGCCAGCAGCTTAAAAAGGGACGGGAGATCTAACTATGGCTACACCTTC
TRBV12-5	-	TRBD1	TRBJ1-6	CASGLVLGQGSSYNSPLHF	TGTGCTAGTGGTTTGGTTTTAGGACAGGGGAGCTCCTATAATTCACCCCTCCACTTT
TRBV7-8	-	-	TRBJ2-7	CASSLRGLSSYEQYF	TGTGCCAGCAGCCTCAGGGGCCTAAGCTCCTACGAGCAGTACTTC
TRBV27	few	-	TRBJ1-6	CASSLGAAGANSPLHF	TGTGCCAGCAGTTTGGGGGCCGCAGGGGCCAATTCACCCCTCCACTTT
TRBV6-2/TRBV6-3	-	-	TRBJ2-5	CASSYGGETQYF	TGTGCCAGCAGTTACGGGGGGGAGACCCAGTACTTC
TRBV2	-	TRBD1	TRBJ1-2	CASDRDKGGYTF	TGTGCCAGCGACAGGGATAAGGGTGGCTACACCTTC
TRBV7-6	-	TRBD2	TRBJ2-7	CASSWEGPLGQQYF	TGTGCCAGCAGCTGGGAGGGGCCCCTCGGGCAGCAGTACTTC
TRBV7-8	-	TRBD1	TRBJ1-1	CASSLGQGANTEAFF	TGTGCCAGCAGCTTAGGGCAGGGGGCAAACACTGAAGCTTTCTTT
TRBV5-1	-	TRBD1	TRBJ1-1	CASSRTGNGNTEAFF	TGCGCCAGCAGCCGGACAGGGAATGGGAACACTGAAGCTTTCTTT
TRBV5-1	-	-	TRBJ1-1	CTSSSRTAAYEEAFF	TGCACCAGCAGCTCCAGGACAGCGGCATATGAGGAAGCTTTCTTT
TRBV7-2	few	-	TRBJ2-3	CASSLASLVPTDTQYF	TGTGCCAGCAGCTTAGCCTCACTAGTTCCCACAGATACGCAGTATTTT
TRBV13	-	TRBD2	TRBJ2-3	CASSVAGAADTQYF	TGTGCCAGCAGTGTAGCGGGAGCGGCAGATACGCAGTATTTT
TRBV7-8	-	TRBD1	TRBJ1-4	CASSSSDRGGEKLFF	TGTGCCAGCAGCTCGTCGGACAGGGGTGGTGAAAAACTGTTTTTT
TRBV7-2	-	TRBD2	TRBJ2-3	CASSLRLAVTDTQYF	TGTGCCAGCAGCCTCAGACTAGCGGTTACAGATACGCAGTATTTT
TRBV10-1	-	TRBD2	TRBJ2-1	CASSDAGVGYEQFF	TGCGCCAGCAGTGATGCGGGAGTAGGATATGAGCAGTTCTTC
TRBV7-8	-	-	TRBJ1-5	CASSSHPGINQPQHF	TGTGCCAGCAGCTCGCATCCGGGGATAAATCAGCCCCAGCATTTT
TRBV19	once	-	TRBJ1-1	CASSIDPEREGTNEAFF	TGTGCCAGTAGTATAGATCCTGAAAGGGAGGGAACAAATGAAGCTTTCTTT
TRBV11-1	-	TRBD1	TRBJ1-1	CASSNYDRANTEAFF	TGTGCCAGCAGCAACTACGACAGGGCGAACACTGAAGCTTTCTTT
TRBV6-5	-	-	TRBJ1-1	CASSYSVTLDTEAFF	TGTGCCAGCAGTTACTCGGTAACTCTGGACACTGAAGCTTTCTTT
TRBV6-5	-	TRBD1	TRBJ1-1	CATTHYGQDTEAFF	TGTGCCACCACACACTACGGACAGGACACTGAAGCTTTCTTT
TRBV7-2	once	-	TRBJ2-5	CASSPNRSGKTQYF	TGTGCCAGCAGCCCCAACAGGTCTGGGAAGACCCAGTACTTC
TRBV14	-	TRBD2	TRBJ2-3	CASSHYIAGEGVFWTDTQYF	TGTGCCAGCAGCCACTATATAGCGGGAGAGGGGGTTTTTTGGACAGATACGCAGTATTTT
TRBV28	-	TRBD2	TRBJ2-3	CASSPRILAGADTQYF	TGTGCCAGCAGTCCACGTATACTAGCGGGAGCAGATACGCAGTATTTT
TRBV5-1	-	-	TRBJ2-1	CASSLDRRYNEQFF	TGCGCCAGCAGCTTGGACCGGAGGTACAATGAGCAGTTCTTC
TRBV15	-	TRBD1	TRBJ1-3	CATSTSDRGRNTIYF	TGTGCCACCAGCACTTCGGACAGGGGCCGAAACACCATATATTTT
TRBV6-2/TRBV6-3	-	-	TRBJ2-3	CASSYLGHRGTDTQYF	TGTGCCAGCAGTTACTTGGGACACCGAGGGACGGATACGCAGTATTTT
TRBV23-1	-	TRBD1	TRBJ2-7	CASRPGQGSYEQYF	TGCGCCAGCAGGCCGGGACAGGGGTCCTACGAGCAGTACTTC
TRBV11-2	-	TRBD1	TRBJ2-7	CASSLAGQGVSYEQYF	TGTGCCAGCAGCTTAGCCGGACAGGGGGTTTCCTACGAGCAGTACTTC
TRBV7-9	-	-	TRBJ1-2	CASNPDTDGYTF	TGTGCCAGCAACCCAGACACCGACGGCTACACCTTC
TRBV19	-	-	TRBJ1-3	CASGQFSSGNTIYF	TGTGCCAGCGGACAGTTCAGCTCTGGAAACACCATATATTTT
TRBV4-2	-	TRBD2	TRBJ2-1	CASSPRSGGVPSVGYNEQFF	TGTGCCAGCAGCCCTCGAAGCGGGGGCGTACCCTCAGTCGGATACAATGAGCAGTTCTTC
TRBV28	once	TRBD1	TRBJ1-2	CASSLGQLFYGYTF	TGTGCCAGCAGTTTGGGACAGTTATTTTATGGCTACACCTTC
TRBV4-3	-	TRBD1	TRBJ2-1	CASSQDRTGDMFF	TGCGCCAGCAGCCAAGATAGGACAGGCGATATGTTCTTC